The next 3 T cell receptor beta chains were all read from a single sample in a study of blood T cell repertoires in COVID-19 (TCRdb year 2020). Library prep was done by the immunoSEQ multiplex PCR assay. What TCRdb holds here is the immuneACCESS table cut down to in-frame rearrangements. Part of the clones is not present; checked against another copy, under half of the missing clones reflect an unresolved V gene, and the others are unexplained. This sample is represented by 150,000 or so clones; roughly 90% of them were singletons. The top ten hold approximately 0.56% of the sample. Material for sequencing was peripheral blood. The receptor set was obtained from a man in his fifties or sixties with acute or convalescent COVID-19.

V and J are TRBV11-2 and TRBJ1-2, with a tentative D call TRBD1 (6 bases). Trimming shortened V by 7 bases and J by 0 bases, and 12 bases separated the two germline ends. CDR1 and CDR2 (germline): SGHAT, FQNNGV. This CDR3 comprises 14 residues. This CDR3 reads CASNTGLANYGYTF. Here the CDR3 DNA reads TGTGCCAGCAACACAGGGTTGGCTAACTATGGCTACACCTTC.

This clone turned up a few times. The chain joins TRBV15 to TRBJ1-5, with a weak D call TRBD1 (6 bases). The CDR3 contains 12 residues. V gave up 3 bases and J gave up 6 bases, with 6 bases separating them. Germline V gene data show CDR1 as LNHNV and CDR2 as YYDKDF (reference sequence). Here the CDR3 DNA reads TGTGCCACCAGCAGGGGGGCTCAGCCCCAGCATTTT. It codes for CATSRGAQPQHF.

V gene TRBV6-6 combines with J gene TRBJ2-1; 10 bases match TRBD2. V lost 4 bases to trimming and J lost 4 bases; unmatched junction nucleotides: 4. CDR3 length: 15 amino acids. Germline V gene lookup returns CDR1 MNHNY and CDR2 SVGAGI (reference sequence). CDR3 in DNA: TGTGCCAGCAGTTCGAGCGGGGGGGTGTACAATGAGCAGTTCTTC. Protein: CASSSSGGVYNEQFF.